The 7 T cell receptor beta chains given below trace back to one sample, sequenced in a study of identical twins. Using its own MiXCR run on the 5' RACE reads, TCRdb lists one record per CDR3 protein. This table holds a few hundred thousand distinct CDR3 sequences, less than 9% found once. The same data also contributed to another study, on yellow fever vaccine responses in identical twins.

The material sequenced was memory (CD45RO+) T cells sorted from blood. The receptors were gathered from a woman aged 18-29 years in good health.

The chain joins TRBV7-9 to TRBJ1-1; D is possibly TRBD1 (6 bases). Trimming shortened V by 4 bases and J by 1 base, and 10 bases separated the two germline ends. The CDR3 spans 14 residues. Germline V gene data show CDR1 as SEHNR and CDR2 as FQNEAQ (reference sequence). The CDR3 DNA sequence: TGTGCCAGCAGCTCAGGACAGCCGAACACTGAAGCTTTCTTT. Amino acid sequence: CASSSGQPNTEAFF.

Only a few counts were recorded for this clonotype. This rearrangement joins TRBV9 to TRBJ2-3, with TRBD2 identical over 8 bases. Trimming cost V 0 bases and J 6 bases; bases outside gene matches: 6. Looked up from germline, CDR1 is SGDLS and CDR2 is YYNGEE. The CDR3 runs to 15 residues. The CDR3: CASSVADGGADTQYF. Here the CDR3 DNA reads TGTGCCAGCAGCGTAGCTGACGGGGGGGCGGATACGCAGTATTTT. The full variable domain, in which reference TRBV9 and TRBJ2-3 provide the parts outside the CDR3, is DSGVTQTPKHLITATGQRVTLRCSPRSGDLSVYWYQQSLDQGLQFLIQYYNGEERAKGNILERFSAQQFPDLHSELNLSSLELGDSALYFCASSVADGGADTQYFGPGTRLTVL.

There are many counts of this clonotype. A read error may account for a junction end that differs from germline. V is TRBV7-9 and J is TRBJ2-3; D possibly uses TRBD1 or TRBD2 (5 bases each). The CDR3 has 13 amino acids. The germline CDR1 and CDR2 sequences are SEHNR and FQNEAQ (reference sequence). The CDR3 region is CASSLADQTGTPF. The CDR3 coding sequence is TGTGCCAGCAGCTTAGCCGACCAAACCGGGACCCCTTTT.

This clonotype was picked up a small number of times. The chain combines TRBV18 with TRBJ2-7; D ambiguous. CDR3 size: 13 residues. The germline V gene encodes CDR1 KGHSH and CDR2 LQKENI. V lost 0 bases and J 5 bases, leaving 8 bases between the germline ends. The CDR3 DNA is TGTGCCAGCTCACCACCGGGGATGAACGAGCAGTACGTC. Its protein product is CASSPPGMNEQYV.

This clonotype was counted many times. The chain couples TRBV20-1 to TRBJ2-1, with 9 bases fitting TRBD1. Germline CDR1 DFQATT, CDR2 SNEGSKA (reference sequence). The CDR3 is made up of 15 amino acids. Trimming cost V 5 bases and J 1 base; bases outside gene matches: 6. The CDR3 region is CSAGRDRASYNEQFF. The CDR3 coding sequence is TGCAGTGCTGGCCGGGACAGGGCTTCCTACAATGAGCAGTTCTTC.

This clonotype has just a few counts. The CDR3: CASTVRDVSPLHF. DNA of the CDR3: TGTGCCAGCACGGTCAGGGATGTTTCACCCCTCCACTTT. The chain combines TRBV2 with TRBJ1-6; TRBD1 might be the D (5 bases). Germline CDR1 reads SNHLY; CDR2 reads FYNNEI. V shed 7 bases and J shed 9 bases, with 13 bases lying between them. The CDR3 has 13 residues.

This clonotype was recorded at least ten times. The V gene is TRBV6-4, the J gene TRBJ2-3; D unclear. The CDR3 covers 13 residues. V shed 0 bases and J shed 6 bases, with 7 bases lying between them. Germline CDR1 MRHNA, CDR2 SNTAGT. CDR3: CASSDSGRDTQYF. The CDR3 DNA follows: TGTGCCAGCAGTGACTCGGGCAGGGATACGCAGTATTTT.